These T cell receptor beta chains were read from a single sample in a study of metastatic and nonmetastatic thyroid tumors. MiXCR reprocessed the PCR reads for TCRdb. The data show 55,000 to 75,000 clones, with more than 15% seen just once and 10% to 15% held by the top ten. Sequencing used blood. These TCRs come from a female donor with papillary thyroid cancer or a benign thyroid nodule (not recorded which). Some clones in this sample may be carry-over from other donors' samples. Both conserved end residues are part of each CDR3. Each record gives: D gene, J gene, V gene, clone size, CDR3 protein, CDR3 DNA. D genes are given only for firm matches. Expanded clones get a size class; other rows say once, few or many, or leave the size out.

d_call: NA; j_call: TRBJ2-2; v_call: TRBV27; clone_size: many; cdr3_aa: CASSPYPGSTGELFF; cdr3_nt: TGTGCCAGCAGCCCCTACCCAGGGTCGACCGGGGAGCTGTTTTTT
d_call: NA; j_call: TRBJ2-2; v_call: TRBV18; clone_size: NA; cdr3_aa: CASSTRGSTGELFF; cdr3_nt: TGTGCCAGCTCTACACGGGGGAGCACCGGGGAGCTGTTTTTT
d_call: NA; j_call: TRBJ2-3; v_call: TRBV11-1; clone_size: NA; cdr3_aa: CASSLVGGSTDTQYF; cdr3_nt: TGTGCCAGCAGCTTAGTAGGCGGTAGCACAGATACGCAGTATTTT
d_call: NA; j_call: TRBJ1-5; v_call: TRBV20-1; clone_size: few; cdr3_aa: CSALPQSSNQPQHF; cdr3_nt: TGCAGTGCTCTCCCTCAGAGTAGCAATCAGCCCCAGCATTTT
d_call: NA; j_call: TRBJ1-2; v_call: TRBV2; clone_size: NA; cdr3_aa: CASRPGLRVYYYGYTF; cdr3_nt: TGTGCCAGTCGCCCGGGACTGCGGGTTTATTACTATGGCTACACCTTC
d_call: TRBD1; j_call: TRBJ2-5; v_call: TRBV5-1; clone_size: many; cdr3_aa: CASNPSRDRSHYQETQYF; cdr3_nt: TGCGCCAGCAACCCGTCCCGGGACAGGTCTCACTACCAAGAGACCCAGTACTTC
d_call: NA; j_call: TRBJ1-2; v_call: TRBV20-1; clone_size: once; cdr3_aa: CSAFIPGQNSGYTF; cdr3_nt: TGCAGTGCGTTCATCCCGGGACAAAACAGTGGCTACACCTTC
d_call: TRBD2; j_call: TRBJ2-3; v_call: TRBV4-2; clone_size: many; cdr3_aa: CASSQGEGLASDTQYF; cdr3_nt: TGTGCCAGCAGCCAAGGTGAGGGACTAGCTTCAGATACGCAGTATTTT
d_call: NA; j_call: TRBJ1-1; v_call: TRBV7-9; clone_size: many; cdr3_aa: CASQAVANTEAFF; cdr3_nt: TGTGCCAGCCAAGCCGTGGCGAACACTGAAGCTTTCTTT
d_call: TRBD2; j_call: TRBJ2-7; v_call: TRBV9; clone_size: many; cdr3_aa: CASSVVGGEQYF; cdr3_nt: TGTGCCAGCAGCGTAGTGGGGGGGGAGCAGTACTTC
d_call: TRBD1; j_call: TRBJ2-3; v_call: TRBV7-9; clone_size: NA; cdr3_aa: CASSFPGGLDTQYF; cdr3_nt: TGTGCCAGCAGCTTTCCAGGGGGTTTAGATACGCAGTATTTT
d_call: NA; j_call: TRBJ2-7; v_call: TRBV6-1; clone_size: few; cdr3_aa: CASSDMGYEQYF; cdr3_nt: TGTGCCAGCAGTGATATGGGGTACGAGCAGTACTTC
d_call: NA; j_call: TRBJ2-2; v_call: TRBV20-1; clone_size: NA; cdr3_aa: CSARYTGSRNTGELFF; cdr3_nt: TGCAGTGCTAGATACACGGGGAGCCGCAACACCGGGGAGCTGTTTTTT
d_call: TRBD1; j_call: TRBJ2-7; v_call: TRBV6-1; clone_size: NA; cdr3_aa: CASSPGTGPYEQYF; cdr3_nt: TGTGCCAGCAGCCCCGGGACAGGCCCCTACGAGCAGTACTTC
d_call: TRBD2; j_call: TRBJ2-1; v_call: TRBV19; clone_size: many; cdr3_aa: CASSTAGTIYNEQFF; cdr3_nt: TGTGCCAGTAGTACCGCCGGGACTATATACAATGAGCAGTTCTTC
d_call: NA; j_call: TRBJ2-7; v_call: TRBV2; clone_size: NA; cdr3_aa: CASSCTGYDEQYF; cdr3_nt: TGCGCCAGCAGTTGCACAGGGTATGACGAGCAGTACTTC
d_call: TRBD2; j_call: TRBJ2-1; v_call: TRBV5-1; clone_size: many; cdr3_aa: CASSVAGAGDEQFF; cdr3_nt: TGCGCCAGCAGCGTAGCGGGAGCCGGGGATGAGCAGTTCTTC
d_call: NA; j_call: TRBJ2-1; v_call: TRBV7-6; clone_size: NA; cdr3_aa: CASSFGPPVQGIYNEQFF; cdr3_nt: TGTGCCAGCAGCTTTGGGCCGCCGGTACAGGGAATATACAATGAGCAGTTCTTC
d_call: TRBD2; j_call: TRBJ2-1; v_call: TRBV11-1; clone_size: NA; cdr3_aa: CASSRGLAGVEEQFF; cdr3_nt: TGTGCCAGCAGTCGGGGACTAGCGGGAGTCGAGGAGCAGTTCTTC
d_call: NA; j_call: TRBJ1-3; v_call: TRBV9; clone_size: NA; cdr3_aa: CGSSVEGVPGNTIYF; cdr3_nt: TGTGGCAGCAGCGTAGAGGGAGTCCCTGGAAACACCATATATTTT
d_call: TRBD1; j_call: TRBJ2-2; v_call: TRBV6-1; clone_size: few; cdr3_aa: CASSPDRGNTGELFF; cdr3_nt: TGTGCCAGCAGCCCGGACAGGGGAAACACCGGGGAGCTGTTTTTT
d_call: NA; j_call: TRBJ1-4; v_call: TRBV28; clone_size: many; cdr3_aa: CASTKGGATNEKLFF; cdr3_nt: TGTGCCAGCACCAAAGGGGGGGCTACTAATGAAAAACTGTTTTTT
d_call: NA; j_call: TRBJ1-1; v_call: TRBV5-1; clone_size: once; cdr3_aa: CASSLAYGQNTEAFF; cdr3_nt: TGCGCCAGCAGCTTGGCCTACGGGCAGAACACTGAAGCTTTCTTT
d_call: NA; j_call: TRBJ2-7; v_call: TRBV2; clone_size: many; cdr3_aa: CASSETSYEQYF; cdr3_nt: TGTGCCAGCAGTGAGACTTCCTACGAGCAGTACTTC
d_call: TRBD1; j_call: TRBJ1-2; v_call: TRBV6-1; clone_size: few; cdr3_aa: CASSEGQGVYGYTF; cdr3_nt: TGTGCCAGCAGTGAGGGGCAGGGGGTCTATGGCTACACCTTC
d_call: NA; j_call: TRBJ2-1; v_call: TRBV28; clone_size: many; cdr3_aa: CASTSGTHNEQFF; cdr3_nt: TGTGCCAGCACCTCGGGCACTCACAATGAGCAGTTCTTC
d_call: TRBD1; j_call: TRBJ2-3; v_call: TRBV5-1; clone_size: many; cdr3_aa: CASSLVGQYTDTQYF; cdr3_nt: TGCGCCAGCAGCTTGGTGGGACAGTACACAGATACGCAGTATTTT
d_call: TRBD2; j_call: TRBJ2-7; v_call: TRBV19; clone_size: many; cdr3_aa: CASSITSDGDEQYF; cdr3_nt: TGTGCCAGTAGTATTACTAGCGATGGGGACGAGCAGTACTTC
d_call: TRBD1; j_call: TRBJ2-2; v_call: TRBV6-1; clone_size: many; cdr3_aa: CASSQDRSTGELFF; cdr3_nt: TGTGCCAGCAGTCAGGACAGGTCCACCGGGGAGCTGTTTTTT
d_call: TRBD1; j_call: TRBJ1-6; v_call: TRBV28; clone_size: NA; cdr3_aa: CASTGTGISSLHF; cdr3_nt: TGTGCCAGCACAGGGACAGGGATCTCTTCCCTCCACTTT
d_call: NA; j_call: TRBJ2-5; v_call: TRBV4-2; clone_size: many; cdr3_aa: CASSQGPGLAGETQYF; cdr3_nt: TGTGCCAGCAGCCAAGGCCCGGGTCTCGCGGGGGAGACCCAGTACTTC
d_call: TRBD1; j_call: TRBJ2-2; v_call: TRBV29-1; clone_size: few; cdr3_aa: CSVADRSNTGELFF; cdr3_nt: TGCAGCGTGGCGGACAGGTCGAACACCGGGGAGCTGTTTTTT
d_call: TRBD1; j_call: TRBJ1-2; v_call: TRBV9; clone_size: many; cdr3_aa: CASSPRDRGDYGYTF; cdr3_nt: TGTGCCAGCAGCCCCAGGGACAGGGGGGACTATGGCTACACCTTC
d_call: TRBD2; j_call: TRBJ2-1; v_call: TRBV5-4; clone_size: NA; cdr3_aa: CASSLLSSGRSYNEQFF; cdr3_nt: TGTGCCAGCAGCTTGTTGTCTAGCGGGAGGTCCTACAATGAGCAGTTCTTC